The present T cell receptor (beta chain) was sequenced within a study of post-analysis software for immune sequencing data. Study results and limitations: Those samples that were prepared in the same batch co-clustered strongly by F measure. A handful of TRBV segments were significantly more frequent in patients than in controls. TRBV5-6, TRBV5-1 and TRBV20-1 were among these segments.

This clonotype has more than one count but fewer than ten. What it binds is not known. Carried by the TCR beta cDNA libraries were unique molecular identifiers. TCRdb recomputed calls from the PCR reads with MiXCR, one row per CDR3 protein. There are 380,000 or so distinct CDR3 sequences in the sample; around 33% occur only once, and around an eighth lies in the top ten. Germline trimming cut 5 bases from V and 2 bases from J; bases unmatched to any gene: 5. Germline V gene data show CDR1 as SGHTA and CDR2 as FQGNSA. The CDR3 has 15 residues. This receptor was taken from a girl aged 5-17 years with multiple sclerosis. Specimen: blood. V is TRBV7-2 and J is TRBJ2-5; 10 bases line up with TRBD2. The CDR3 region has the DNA TGTGCCAGCAGCCCCTCACTAGCGGGACAAGAGACCCAGTACTTC. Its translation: CASSPSLAGQETQYF.